What follows are 19 T cell receptor beta chains derived from one specimen sequenced in a study of blood T cells in healthy people across ages. A J-beta primer mix and a sample-barcoded 5' primer were used in a second PCR of roughly 6 to 12 cycles. Via MiXCR, TCRdb re-called the 5' RACE reads, giving one row per CDR3 protein. Here the sample spans about 1.4 million distinct CDR3 sequences, around 55% being singletons. Sequenced input: blood. The source is a man between 18 and 29 years old in good health.

The chain carries TRBV24-1 and TRBJ2-6; D remains ambiguous. CDR1 is KGHDR, CDR2 SFDVKD, per germline. CDR3 length: 17 residues. V was shortened by 1 base and J by 0 bases, with 9 bases between the two germline ends. The CDR3, as DNA: TGTGCCACCAGTGATTTTGGTGCGGACTCTGGGGCCAACGTCCTGACTTTC. Translation gives CATSDFGADSGANVLTF.

The V call is TRBV3-1, the J call TRBJ2-4; perhaps D is TRBD1 or TRBD2 (5 bases each). The germline gives CDR1 LGHDT, CDR2 YNNKEL (reference sequence). Trimming stripped 5 bases from V and 13 bases from J, with 24 bases between. This CDR3 comprises 15 residues. Here the CDR3 DNA reads TGTGCCAGCAGCTCTTCATCCGGGACGGCTACGAGGCAGTACTTC. Residues: CASSSSSGTATRQYF.

This clonotype was detected only a few times. V is TRBV20-1 and J is TRBJ2-1; 8 positions agree with TRBD2. Germline assignment: CDR1 DFQATT and CDR2 SNEGSKA (reference sequence). The CDR3 loop spans 14 amino acids. With 1 base clipped from V and 6 bases from J, the junction kept 5 bases outside the gene matches. This CDR3 reads CSARVRGGSNEQFF. CDR3 nucleotide sequence: TGCAGTGCTAGAGTTCGGGGGGGCAGCAATGAGCAGTTCTTC.

This clonotype was observed at least ten times. The J gene is TRBJ2-3, the V gene TRBV6-2 or TRBV6-3; D gene unclear. V lost 4 bases, J lost 6 bases, and 8 bases lay in between. Germline V CDR1 and CDR2: MNHEY, SVGEGT. The CDR3 loop spans 12 amino acids. CDR3 in amino acids: CASSSSVDTQYF. For the CDR3, the DNA is TGTGCCAGCAGTTCATCTGTCGATACGCAGTATTTT.

This clonotype was detected a few times. This chain connects TRBV29-1 to TRBJ2-5; the D is unclear. This CDR3 has 12 residues. V gave up 6 bases and J gave up 1 base, with 9 bases separating them. Germline V gene lookup returns CDR1 SQVTM and CDR2 ANQGSEA. CDR3 protein: CSVVGFQETQYF. The CDR3 DNA reads TGCAGCGTAGTGGGTTTCCAAGAGACCCAGTACTTC.

This clonotype appeared a few times. The chain combines TRBV2 with TRBJ2-7; tentatively, D is TRBD2 (5 bases). V lost 7 bases to trimming and J lost 0 bases, with 7 bases between them. Germline values: CDR1 SNHLY, CDR2 FYNNEI. The CDR3 is 12 residues long. The CDR3 DNA sequence: TGTGCCAGCATGGACTCCTCCTACGAGCAGTACTTC. It translates to CASMDSSYEQYF. The full variable domain, rest sourced from reference TRBV2 and TRBJ2-7, is EPEVTQTPSHQVTQMGQEVILRCVPISNHLYFYWYRQILGQKVEFLVSFYNNEISEKSEIFDDQFSVERPDGSNFTLKIRSTKLEDSAMYFCASMDSSYEQYFGPGTRLTVT.

This chain uses TRBV29-1 with TRBJ1-4; D is ambiguous. The CDR3 runs to 10 residues. The V gene lost 5 bases and the J gene lost 10 bases, with 8 bases spanning the gap. Germline loops: CDR1 SQVTM, CDR2 ANQGSEA. The CDR3 DNA follows: TGCAGCGTTTCCCGACGAAAACTGTTTTTT. It is translated as CSVSRRKLFF. Filled out from reference TRBV29-1 and TRBJ1-4, the complete variable domain reads SAVISQKPSRDICQRGTSLTIQCQVDSQVTMMFWYRQQPGQSLTLIATANQGSEATYESGFVIDKFPISRPNLTFSTLTVSNMSPEDSSIYLCSVSRRKLFFGSGTQLSVL.

This clonotype was seen a few times. The V gene is TRBV15, the J gene TRBJ1-5; D unclear. V lost 6 bases and J lost 6, with 9 bases in between. The CDR3 has 12 amino acids. Germline CDR1 reads LNHNV; CDR2 reads YYDKDF (reference sequence). The CDR3 DNA follows: TGTGCCACCAGATCCGTCGGTCAGCCCCAGCATTTT. Translated, it gives CATRSVGQPQHF.

This chain joins TRBV5-5 and TRBJ1-2; 8 nucleotides match TRBD1. This CDR3 is built from 16 residues. Germline CDR1 SGHKS, CDR2 YYEKEE (reference sequence). Germline trimming cut 1 base from V and 4 bases from J; bases unmatched to any gene: 9. Written as DNA, the CDR3 is TGTGCCAGCAGCTTGAGTGCGCCAGGGGGCAGCTATGGCTACACCTTC. It is translated as CASSLSAPGGSYGYTF. Filled out from reference TRBV5-5 and TRBJ1-2, the complete variable domain reads DAGVTQSPTHLIKTRGQQVTLRCSPISGHKSVSWYQQVLGQGPQFIFQYYEKEERGRGNFPDRFSARQFPNYSSELNVNALLLGDSALYLCASSLSAPGGSYGYTFGSGTRLTVV.

The DNA for the CDR3 is TGTGCCAGCATTTTCCCTAGGGGGCTTGGGGGCGAGCAGTACTTC. It yields the protein CASIFPRGLGGEQYF. This chain connects TRBV9 to TRBJ2-7; 7 nucleotides align to TRBD1. CDR1 SGDLS and CDR2 YYNGEE come from the germline V gene. Losses at the gene ends were 6 bases for V and 6 bases for J; bases not matched to a gene: 15. The CDR3 contains 15 residues.

The CDR3, as DNA: TGTGCCAGCAGTGAAGGGACAGGGGCTAACTACGAGCAGTACTTC. This encodes CASSEGTGANYEQYF. The gene calls are TRBV2 and TRBJ2-4, with 9 bases fitting TRBD1. The J call may be wrong; the DNA end is better matched by TRBJ2-7. The CDR3 has 15 amino acids. The V gene's germline CDR1 is SNHLY and CDR2 FYNNEI.

The CDR3 DNA reads as TGCGCCAGCAGCCAAGAATCCGGACGGCGGAATGAGCAGTACTTC. It yields the protein CASSQESGRRNEQYF. The gene calls are TRBV4-1 and TRBJ2-5; D is unclear. V dropped 0 bases and J dropped 11 bases, with 19 bases sitting between them. The CDR3 sequence is 15 residues long. CDR1 is MGHRA, CDR2 YSYEKL, per germline.

V gene TRBV5-1 combines with J gene TRBJ1-5; D perhaps matches TRBD1 (5 bases). V lost 5 bases and J lost 5, with 11 bases in between. Germline V gene data show CDR1 as SGHRS and CDR2 as YFSETQ. There are 13 residues in the CDR3. Here the CDR3 reads CASRADSYQPQHF. Written as DNA, the CDR3 is TGCGCCAGCAGAGCTGACAGTTATCAGCCCCAGCATTTT. Full variable domain (remainder filled in from reference TRBV5-1 and TRBJ1-5): KAGVTQTPRYLIKTRGQQVTLSCSPISGHRSVSWYQQTPGQGLQFLFEYFSETQRNKGNFPGRFSGRQFSNSRSEMNVSTLELGDSALYLCASRADSYQPQHFGDGTRLSIL.

The gene calls are TRBV20-1 and TRBJ1-2; 8 bases are a match to TRBD1. V shed 5 bases and J 1 base; nucleotides not matched to a gene: 9. CDR1 and CDR2 from the germline V gene are DFQATT and SNEGSKA (reference sequence). CDR3 size: 15 residues. The CDR3 region is CSAGRTGRNNYGYTF. The CDR3 DNA follows: TGCAGTGCTGGAAGGACAGGGCGAAATAACTATGGCTACACCTTC.

In its sample, this clonotype was seen a few times. The V call is TRBV5-1, the J call TRBJ2-1; TRBD2 matches at 9 bases. J was trimmed by 8 bases and V by 6 bases; bases with no gene match: 15. The CDR3 has 16 residues. Germline lookup yields CDR1 SGHRS and CDR2 YFSETQ. CDR3 bases: TGCGCCAGCACTGTCCAAGGCGGGAGGGCCTTCCATGAGCAGTTCTTC. Its translation is CASTVQGGRAFHEQFF.

In its sample, this clonotype was seen a few times. V is TRBV12-3 or TRBV12-4 and J is TRBJ2-5, with TRBD2 as a possible D gene (7 bases). This CDR3 is 15 amino acids long. The germline V and J ends were trimmed by 1 base and 4 bases, with 13 bases remaining between them. The CDR3 DNA sequence: TGTGCCAGCAGTTTAGTTCCGGGGGGCGGAGAGACCCAGTACTTC. It yields the protein CASSLVPGGGETQYF.

V is TRBV6-6 and J is TRBJ2-5; possibly TRBD2 for D (5 bases). CDR3 length: 15 amino acids. CDR1 MNHNY and CDR2 SVGAGI come from the germline V gene (reference sequence). Trimming shortened V by 6 bases and J by 1 base, and 15 bases separated the two germline ends. Here the CDR3 DNA reads TGTGCCAGCAGACCTGCCGGAGGAGTCCAAGAGACCCAGTACTTC. Its translation is CASRPAGGVQETQYF.

This clonotype came up a few times. J is TRBJ2-7 and V is TRBV20-1; 7 nucleotides agree with TRBD2. From germline, CDR1 is DFQATT and CDR2 SNEGSKA (reference sequence). Unmatched junction bases numbered 3, after V lost 4 bases and J lost 0 bases. The CDR3 consists of 13 residues. CDR3 region: CSATSGASYEQYF. The DNA for the CDR3 is TGCAGTGCTACTAGCGGAGCCTCCTACGAGCAGTACTTC.

This CDR3 is CASSVRDRGLSEQFF. As DNA, the CDR3 is TGTGCCAGCAGCGTAAGGGACAGGGGGCTTAGTGAGCAGTTCTTC. This rearrangement joins TRBV9 to TRBJ2-1, with 12 bases fitting TRBD1. The germline gives CDR1 SGDLS, CDR2 YYNGEE. The CDR3 spans 15 residues. J gave up 9 bases and V 1 base, and 5 bases lay outside the gene matches. The full variable domain, completed using reference TRBV9 and TRBJ2-1, is DSGVTQTPKHLITATGQRVTLRCSPRSGDLSVYWYQQSLDQGLQFLIQYYNGEERAKGNILERFSAQQFPDLHSELNLSSLELGDSALYFCASSVRDRGLSEQFFGPGTRLTVL.